This TCR beta chain was sequenced in a study of CD8 T cells in Susac syndrome (dated by TCRdb to between 2018 and 2020). Study-level background: Repertoire sequencing was used to test whether CD8+ T cell activation and differentiation in Susac syndrome was antigen driven. The clonality of the CD8+ T cell repertoire was compared across 11 to 12 healthy donors, roughly 14 Susac syndrome patients and fewer than 16 multiple sclerosis patients. Overall study outcomes, separate from this receptor: The TCR sequencing and HLA analysis was acknowledged to have included a relatively small number of individuals.

Peripheral blood CD8+ and CD4+ T cells from healthy donors, Susac syndrome patients and multiple sclerosis patients were profiled using high-throughput TCR beta sequencing. The multiple sclerosis controls were treatment-naive patients who had stable or active relapsing-remitting disease and met the revised McDonald criteria. Bulk CD8+ and CD4+ T cells were purified by magnetic negative isolation, while CD8+ TEMRA cells were enriched using FACS. Blood was drawn into EDTA tubes, processed within 24 hours, and PBMCs were isolated by density gradient centrifugation. PBMCs intended for TCR sequencing were frozen in liquid nitrogen and were later thawed in a 37 degrees C water bath. The sorted or isolated CD4+, CD8+ and CD8+ TEMRA cells reached a purity of at least 90%. Concerning this clonotype itself: Its cognate antigen has yet to be identified. No base-level quality is on record; no much larger clone is a single base apart.

The CDR1 and CDR2 encoded by the germline V gene (reference sequence) are MNHEY and SMNVEV. The CDR3, from cysteine to phenylalanine, totals 16 residues. Only the CDR3 region is kept as DNA, spanning 48 bases read in frame from base 1. Deletion took 3 bases off V and 0 bases off J, with a span of 12 bases between the germline ends. RNA was extracted using the RNeasy kit, and about 0.45 to 1 ug of the RNA was reverse transcribed with random hexamers. TCR beta CDR3 regions were amplified with the immunoSEQ multiplex PCR assay covering 54 Vbeta and 13 Jbeta segments. To correct PCR amplification bias, a synthetic template baseline was used for both primer optimization and computational correction. For the original study's pipeline: Only productive sequences were kept, with reads annotated to V, D and J genes according to IMGT and analyzed in immunoSEQ Analyzer. To calculate clonality, Shannon entropy was normalized by log2 of the number of productive unique sequences and then subtracted from one. Public and private clones were assessed among the 100 most prevalent clones of each patient and control. A clone was defined as Susac-specific if it was absent from the healthy and MS cohorts, from roughly 980 published viral clones and from other ImmuneACCESS disease sequences. The public sequencing data were trimmed at Q25 with fastp and processed into clonotypes with MiXCR by TCRdb, which kept only in-frame beta chains. Records with the same CDR3 protein are collapsed into one entry carrying the most frequent genes and DNA. The V and J calls, along with clone size, are taken from TCRdb and not from the paper's own processing. The sample table contains almost 450,000 distinct CDR3 sequences; only one count was recorded for approximately 85% of them. Clones ranked in the top ten supply approximately 0.12% of the sample.

Sequencing used CD8+ T cells from PBMCs. The chain employs TRBV27 and TRBJ2-1; the D gene is unclear. The clonotype was recovered from a human donor with multiple sclerosis. CDR3 protein: CASSFSAQSSYNEQFF. The sequenced DNA is TGTGCCAGCAGTTTTAGTGCCCAGAGCTCCTACAATGAGCAGTTCTTC.